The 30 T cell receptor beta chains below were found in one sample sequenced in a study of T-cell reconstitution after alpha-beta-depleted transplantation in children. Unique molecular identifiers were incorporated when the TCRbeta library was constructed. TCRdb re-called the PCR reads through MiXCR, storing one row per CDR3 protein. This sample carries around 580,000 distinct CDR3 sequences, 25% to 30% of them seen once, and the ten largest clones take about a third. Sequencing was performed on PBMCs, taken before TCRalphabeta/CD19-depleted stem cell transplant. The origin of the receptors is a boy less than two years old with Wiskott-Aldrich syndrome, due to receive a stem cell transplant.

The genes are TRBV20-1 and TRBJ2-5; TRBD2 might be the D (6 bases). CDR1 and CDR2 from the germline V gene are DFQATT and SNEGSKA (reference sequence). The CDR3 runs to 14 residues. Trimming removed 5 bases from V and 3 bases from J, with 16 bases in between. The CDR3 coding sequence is TGCAGTGCTCTTCGCGGGATTGTTGAAGAGACCCAGTACTTC. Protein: CSALRGIVEETQYF.

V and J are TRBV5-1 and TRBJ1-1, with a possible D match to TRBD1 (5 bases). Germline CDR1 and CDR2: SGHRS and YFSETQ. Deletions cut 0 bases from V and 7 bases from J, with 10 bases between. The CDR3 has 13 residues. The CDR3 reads CASSLAGGYEAFF. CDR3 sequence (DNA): TGCGCCAGCAGCTTGGCCGGGGGGTATGAAGCTTTCTTT.

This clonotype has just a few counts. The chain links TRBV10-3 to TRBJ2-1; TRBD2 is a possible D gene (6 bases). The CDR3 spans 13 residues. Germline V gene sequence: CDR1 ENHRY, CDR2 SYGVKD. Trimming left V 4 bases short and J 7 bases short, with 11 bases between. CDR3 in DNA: TGTGCCATCAGTGCTGGACTAATAAATGAGCAGTTCTTC. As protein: CAISAGLINEQFF.

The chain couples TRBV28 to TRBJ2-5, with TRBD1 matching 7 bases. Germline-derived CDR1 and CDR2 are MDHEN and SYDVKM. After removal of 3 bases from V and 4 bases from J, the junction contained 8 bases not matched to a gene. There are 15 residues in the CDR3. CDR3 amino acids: CASSFPQGDGETQYF. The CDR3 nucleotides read TGTGCCAGCAGTTTCCCTCAGGGGGATGGAGAGACCCAGTACTTC.

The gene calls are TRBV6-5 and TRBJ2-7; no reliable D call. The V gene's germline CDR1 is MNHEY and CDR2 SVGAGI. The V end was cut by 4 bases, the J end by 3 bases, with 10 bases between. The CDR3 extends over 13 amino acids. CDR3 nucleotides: TGTGCCAGCAGTTCCCCACTCGTCTACGAGCAGTACTTC. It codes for CASSSPLVYEQYF.

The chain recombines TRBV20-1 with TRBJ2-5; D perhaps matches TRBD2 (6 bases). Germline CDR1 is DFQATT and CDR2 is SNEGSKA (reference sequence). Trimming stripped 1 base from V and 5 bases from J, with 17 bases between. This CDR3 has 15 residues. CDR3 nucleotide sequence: TGCAGTGCTAGAGTCGAGGGAAGGAGGGAGGAGACCCAGTACTTC. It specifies CSARVEGRREETQYF.

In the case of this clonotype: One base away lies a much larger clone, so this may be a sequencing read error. CDR3 coding DNA: TGCGCCAGCAGCTTTGCTAGCGGGAGCTCCTACGAGCAGTACTTC. It encodes CASSFASGSSYEQYF. The rearrangement links TRBV5-1 to TRBJ2-7; the match to TRBD2 covers 10 bases. The CDR3 length is 15 residues. CDR1 is SGHRS and CDR2 is YFSETQ in the germline V gene. After removal of 2 bases from V and 0 bases from J, the junction contained 2 bases not matched to a gene.

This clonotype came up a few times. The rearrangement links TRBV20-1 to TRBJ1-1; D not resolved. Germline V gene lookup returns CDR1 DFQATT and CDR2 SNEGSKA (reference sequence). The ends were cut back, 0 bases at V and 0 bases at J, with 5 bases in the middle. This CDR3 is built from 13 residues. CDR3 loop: CSAREVMNTEAFF. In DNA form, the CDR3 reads TGCAGTGCTAGAGAAGTTATGAACACTGAAGCTTTCTTT.

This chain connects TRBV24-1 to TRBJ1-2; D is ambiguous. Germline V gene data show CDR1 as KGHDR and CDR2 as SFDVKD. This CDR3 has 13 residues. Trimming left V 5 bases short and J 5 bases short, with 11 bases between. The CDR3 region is CATSAGLLYGYTF. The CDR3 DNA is TGTGCCACCAGTGCCGGGCTGCTTTATGGCTACACCTTC.

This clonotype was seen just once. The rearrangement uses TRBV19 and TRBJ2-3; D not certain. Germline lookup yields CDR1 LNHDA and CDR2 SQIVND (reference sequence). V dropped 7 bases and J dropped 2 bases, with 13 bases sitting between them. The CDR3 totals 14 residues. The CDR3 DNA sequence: TGTGCCAGTAAAATCGGCCAGAACACAGATACGCAGTATTTT. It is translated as CASKIGQNTDTQYF.

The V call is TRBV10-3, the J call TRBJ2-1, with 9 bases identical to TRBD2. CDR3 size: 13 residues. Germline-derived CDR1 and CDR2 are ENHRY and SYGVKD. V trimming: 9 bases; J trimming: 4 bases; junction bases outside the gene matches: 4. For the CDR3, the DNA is TGTGCCATTAGACTAGCGGAATACAATGAGCAGTTCTTC. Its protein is CAIRLAEYNEQFF.

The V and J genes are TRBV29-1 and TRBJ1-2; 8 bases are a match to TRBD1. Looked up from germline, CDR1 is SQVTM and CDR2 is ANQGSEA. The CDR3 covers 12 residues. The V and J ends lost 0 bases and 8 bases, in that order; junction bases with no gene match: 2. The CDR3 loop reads CSVEEQGEGYTF. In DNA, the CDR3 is TGCAGCGTTGAAGAACAGGGGGAGGGCTACACCTTC. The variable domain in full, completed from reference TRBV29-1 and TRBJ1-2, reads SAVISQKPSRDICQRGTSLTIQCQVDSQVTMMFWYRQQPGQSLTLIATANQGSEATYESGFVIDKFPISRPNLTFSTLTVSNMSPEDSSIYLCSVEEQGEGYTFGSGTRLTVV.

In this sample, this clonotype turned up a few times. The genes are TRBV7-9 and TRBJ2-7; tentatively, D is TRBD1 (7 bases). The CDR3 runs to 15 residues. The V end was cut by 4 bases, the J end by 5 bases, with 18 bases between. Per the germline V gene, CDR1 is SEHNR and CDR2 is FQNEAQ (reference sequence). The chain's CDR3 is CASSSRGELWDEQYF. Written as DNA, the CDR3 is TGTGCCAGCAGCTCCAGGGGGGAACTATGGGACGAGCAGTACTTC.

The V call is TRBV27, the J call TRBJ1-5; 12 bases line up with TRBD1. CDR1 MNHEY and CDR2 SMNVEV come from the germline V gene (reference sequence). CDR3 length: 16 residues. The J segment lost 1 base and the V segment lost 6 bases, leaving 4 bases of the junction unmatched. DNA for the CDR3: TGTGCCAGCAGGGGACAGGGGGCCTGGAGCAATCAGCCCCAGCATTTT. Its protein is CASRGQGAWSNQPQHF.

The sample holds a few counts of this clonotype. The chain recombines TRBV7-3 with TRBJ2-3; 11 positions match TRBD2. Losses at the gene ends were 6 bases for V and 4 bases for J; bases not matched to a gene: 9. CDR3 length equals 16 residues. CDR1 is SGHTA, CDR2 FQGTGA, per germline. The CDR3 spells CASSATSGSSSDTQYF. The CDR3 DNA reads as TGTGCCAGCAGTGCTACTAGCGGGAGTAGCTCAGATACGCAGTATTTT.

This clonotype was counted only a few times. The CDR3 spells CSASRRPREWANVLTF. Written as DNA, the CDR3 is TGCAGTGCTAGTAGGCGACCCCGGGAGTGGGCCAACGTCCTGACTTTC. This sequence joins TRBV20-1 and TRBJ2-6, with a possible D match to TRBD2 (6 bases). The CDR3 sequence is 16 residues long. The germline V gene encodes CDR1 DFQATT and CDR2 SNEGSKA (reference sequence). V lost 3 bases to trimming and J lost 5 bases, with 17 bases between them.

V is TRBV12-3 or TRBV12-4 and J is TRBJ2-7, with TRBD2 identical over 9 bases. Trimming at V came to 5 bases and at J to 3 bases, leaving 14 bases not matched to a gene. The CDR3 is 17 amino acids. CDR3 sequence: CASSPPTTQREDYEQYF. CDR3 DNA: TGTGCCAGCAGTCCTCCTACCACCCAGCGGGAGGACTACGAGCAGTACTTC.

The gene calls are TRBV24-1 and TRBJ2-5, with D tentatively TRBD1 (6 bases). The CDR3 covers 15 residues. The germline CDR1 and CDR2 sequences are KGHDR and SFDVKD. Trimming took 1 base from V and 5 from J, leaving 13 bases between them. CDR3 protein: CATSDFWGPPETQYF. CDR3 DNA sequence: TGTGCCACCAGTGATTTCTGGGGGCCGCCGGAGACCCAGTACTTC.

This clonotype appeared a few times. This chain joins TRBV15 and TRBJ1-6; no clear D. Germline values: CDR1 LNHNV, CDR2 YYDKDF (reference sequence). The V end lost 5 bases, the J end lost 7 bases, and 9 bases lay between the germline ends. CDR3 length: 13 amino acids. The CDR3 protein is CATSDGRNSPLHF. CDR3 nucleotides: TGTGCCACCAGCGACGGAAGGAATTCACCCCTCCACTTT.

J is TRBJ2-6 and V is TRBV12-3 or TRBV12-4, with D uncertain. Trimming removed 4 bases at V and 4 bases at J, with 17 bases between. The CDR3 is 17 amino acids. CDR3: CASSYRSKVTGANVLTF. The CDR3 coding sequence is TGTGCCAGCAGTTACAGATCCAAGGTGACCGGGGCCAACGTCCTGACTTTC.

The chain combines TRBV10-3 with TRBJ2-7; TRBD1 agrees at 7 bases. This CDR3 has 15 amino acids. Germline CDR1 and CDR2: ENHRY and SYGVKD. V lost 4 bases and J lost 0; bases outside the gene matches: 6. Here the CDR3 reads CAISVKDRSSYEQYF. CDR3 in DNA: TGTGCCATCAGTGTTAAGGACAGGAGCTCCTACGAGCAGTACTTC.

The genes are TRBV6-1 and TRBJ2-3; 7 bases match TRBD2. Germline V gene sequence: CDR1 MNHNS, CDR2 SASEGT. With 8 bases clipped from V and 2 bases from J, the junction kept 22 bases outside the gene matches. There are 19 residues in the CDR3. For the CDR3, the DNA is TGTGCCAGCGAAGTGAGGGGTGGCGGGAGTTCGAGAGCCACAGATACGCAGTATTTT. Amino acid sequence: CASEVRGGGSSRATDTQYF.

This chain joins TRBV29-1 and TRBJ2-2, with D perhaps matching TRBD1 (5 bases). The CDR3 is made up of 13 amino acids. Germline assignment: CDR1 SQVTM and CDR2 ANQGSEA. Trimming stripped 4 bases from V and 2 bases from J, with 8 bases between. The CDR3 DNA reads TGCAGCGTTGCTCGGACAAACACCGGGGAGCTGTTTTTT. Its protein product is CSVARTNTGELFF.

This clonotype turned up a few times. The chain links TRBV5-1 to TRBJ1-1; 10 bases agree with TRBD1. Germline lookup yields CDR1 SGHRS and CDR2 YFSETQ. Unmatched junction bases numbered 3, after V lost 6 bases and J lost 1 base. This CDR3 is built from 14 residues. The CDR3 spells CASTWTGGNTEAFF. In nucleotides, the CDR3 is TGCGCCAGCACCTGGACAGGGGGGAACACTGAAGCTTTCTTT.

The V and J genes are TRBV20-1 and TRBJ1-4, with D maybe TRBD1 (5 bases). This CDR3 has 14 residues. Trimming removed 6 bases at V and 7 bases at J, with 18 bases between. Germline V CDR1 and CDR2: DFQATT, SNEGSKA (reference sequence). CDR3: CSAGDWAGSEKLFF. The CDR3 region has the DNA TGCAGTGCCGGCGACTGGGCAGGGAGTGAAAAACTGTTTTTT.

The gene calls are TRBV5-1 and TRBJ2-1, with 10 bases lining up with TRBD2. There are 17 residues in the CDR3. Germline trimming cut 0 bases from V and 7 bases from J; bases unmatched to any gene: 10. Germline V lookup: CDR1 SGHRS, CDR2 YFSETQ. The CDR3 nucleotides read TGCGCCAGCAGCTTGGCCTCTAGCGGGAGTGGGGGAAATGAGCAGTTCTTC. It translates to CASSLASSGSGGNEQFF. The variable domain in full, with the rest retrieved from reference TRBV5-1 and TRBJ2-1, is KAGVTQTPRYLIKTRGQQVTLSCSPISGHRSVSWYQQTPGQGLQFLFEYFSETQRNKGNFPGRFSGRQFSNSRSEMNVSTLELGDSALYLCASSLASSGSGGNEQFFGPGTRLTVL.

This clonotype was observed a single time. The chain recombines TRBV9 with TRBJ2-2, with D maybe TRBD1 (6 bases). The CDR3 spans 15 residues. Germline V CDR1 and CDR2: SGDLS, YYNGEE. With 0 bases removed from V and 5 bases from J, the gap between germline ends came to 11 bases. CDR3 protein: CASSVEGDLTGELFF. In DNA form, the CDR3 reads TGTGCCAGCAGCGTAGAGGGGGATCTTACCGGGGAGCTGTTTTTT.

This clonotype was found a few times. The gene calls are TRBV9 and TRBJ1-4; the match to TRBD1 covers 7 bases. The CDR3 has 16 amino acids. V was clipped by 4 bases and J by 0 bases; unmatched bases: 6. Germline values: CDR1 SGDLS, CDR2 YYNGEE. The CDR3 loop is CASSPQGGATNEKLFF. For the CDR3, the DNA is TGTGCCAGCAGCCCCCAGGGGGGTGCAACTAATGAAAAACTGTTTTTT.

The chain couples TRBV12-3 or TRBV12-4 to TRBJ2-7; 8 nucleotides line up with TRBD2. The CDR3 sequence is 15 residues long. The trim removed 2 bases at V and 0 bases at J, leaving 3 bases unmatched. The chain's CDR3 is CASSLRREASYEQYF. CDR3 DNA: TGTGCCAGCAGTTTAAGGCGGGAGGCCTCCTACGAGCAGTACTTC.

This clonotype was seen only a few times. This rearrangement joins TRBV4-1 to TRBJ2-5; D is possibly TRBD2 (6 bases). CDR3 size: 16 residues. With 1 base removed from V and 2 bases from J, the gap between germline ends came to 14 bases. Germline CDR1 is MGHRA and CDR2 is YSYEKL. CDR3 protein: CASSQVNAGPQETQYF. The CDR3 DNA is TGCGCCAGCAGCCAAGTCAACGCGGGACCGCAAGAGACCCAGTACTTC.